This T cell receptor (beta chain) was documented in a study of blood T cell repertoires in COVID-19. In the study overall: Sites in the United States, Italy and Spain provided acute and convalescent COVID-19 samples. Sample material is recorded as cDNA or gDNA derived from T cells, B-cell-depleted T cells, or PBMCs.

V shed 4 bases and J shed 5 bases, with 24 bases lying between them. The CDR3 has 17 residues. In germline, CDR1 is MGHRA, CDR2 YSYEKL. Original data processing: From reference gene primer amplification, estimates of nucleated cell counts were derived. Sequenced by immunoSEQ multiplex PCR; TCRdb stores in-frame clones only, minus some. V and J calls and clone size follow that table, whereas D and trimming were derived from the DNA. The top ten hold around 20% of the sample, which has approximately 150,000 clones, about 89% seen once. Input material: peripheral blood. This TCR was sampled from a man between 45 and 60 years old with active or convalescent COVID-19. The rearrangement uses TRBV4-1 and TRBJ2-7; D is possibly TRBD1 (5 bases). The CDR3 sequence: CASSPLSFVAGRDEQYF. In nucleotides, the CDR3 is TGCGCCAGCAGCCCCCTTTCCTTTGTGGCAGGGCGAGACGAGCAGTACTTC.